This TCR beta chain was obtained from a study of T cell responses to AZD1222 COVID-19 vaccine. Points from the study as a whole: Baseline antibody screening turned up just six or seven seropositive AZD1222 recipients. Reports indicate that nearly half of spike-specific TCRs are directed at unmutated variant regions.

With respect to this clone: What it binds is unknown.

Measured with immunoSEQ multiplex PCR; TCRdb has only the in-frame clones, and not every one. The repertoire holds over 35,000 clones, with roughly 75% as singletons. Unmatched junction bases numbered 15, after V lost 6 bases and J lost 8 bases. This CDR3 has 15 amino acids. Germline V lookup: CDR1 LGHNT, CDR2 FRNRAP. The sequencing used peripheral blood, collected 28 days after the second dose of the MenACWY control vaccine. This TCR derives from an adult who received the MenACWY meningococcal vaccine as a control. V and J are TRBV12-5 and TRBJ1-1; TRBD1 aligns across 7 bases. CDR3 in amino acids: CASGPSGQTSSEAFF. The DNA for the CDR3 is TGTGCTAGTGGCCCTTCGGGACAGACTAGTTCCGAAGCTTTCTTT.